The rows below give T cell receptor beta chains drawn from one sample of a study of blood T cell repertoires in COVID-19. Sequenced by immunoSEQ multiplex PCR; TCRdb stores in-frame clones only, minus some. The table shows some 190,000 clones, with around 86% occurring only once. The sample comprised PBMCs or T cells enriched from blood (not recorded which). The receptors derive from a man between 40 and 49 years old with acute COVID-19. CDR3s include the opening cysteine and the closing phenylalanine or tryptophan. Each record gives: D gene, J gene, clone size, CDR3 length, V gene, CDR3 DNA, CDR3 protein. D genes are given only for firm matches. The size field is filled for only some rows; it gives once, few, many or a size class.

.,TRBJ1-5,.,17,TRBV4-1,TGCGCCAGCAGCCAACTCCAGGGCTCCGCGAGCAATCAGCCCCAGCATTTT,CASSQLQGSASNQPQHF
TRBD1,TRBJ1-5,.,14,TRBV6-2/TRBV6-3,TGTGCCAGCAGTTACGGCAGGGGGGATCAGCCCCAGCATTTT,CASSYGRGDQPQHF
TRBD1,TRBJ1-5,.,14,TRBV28,TGTGCCAGCAGGCCTACAGGGGGTGGACAGCCCCAGCATTTT,CASRPTGGGQPQHF
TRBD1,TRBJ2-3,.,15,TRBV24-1,TGTGCCACCAGTGACCCGACAGGGGTGACAGATACGCAGTATTTT,CATSDPTGVTDTQYF
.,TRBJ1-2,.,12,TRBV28,TGTGCCAGCAGACAGACTAACTATGGCTACACCTTC,CASRQTNYGYTF
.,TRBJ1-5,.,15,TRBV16,TGTGCCAGCGCCCTTGGGCGCGGGGGCAATCAGCCCCAGCATTTT,CASALGRGGNQPQHF
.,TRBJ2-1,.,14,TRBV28,TGTGCCAGCCTGGACGAACGGGAGAGGGATGAGCAGTTCTTC,CASLDERERDEQFF
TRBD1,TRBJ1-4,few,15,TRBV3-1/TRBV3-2,TGTGCCAGCAGTCTGACAGGGATCGGGGATGAAAAACTGTTTTTT,CASSLTGIGDEKLFF
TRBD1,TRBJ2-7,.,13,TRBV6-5,TGTGCCAGCAGTTGGGGACAGGCAGGCGAGCAGTACTTC,CASSWGQAGEQYF
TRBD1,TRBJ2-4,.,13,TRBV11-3,TGTGCCAGCAGCCATGGGACAGAAAACATTCAGTACTTC,CASSHGTENIQYF
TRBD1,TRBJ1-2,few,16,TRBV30,TGTGCCTGGATCAGAAGAAAGGTTACAGGGGGGTATGGCTACACCTTC,CAWIRRKVTGGYGYTF
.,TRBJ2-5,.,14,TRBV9,TGTGCCAGCAGCGACCCCGGGAGTAGGGAGACCCAGTACTTC,CASSDPGSRETQYF
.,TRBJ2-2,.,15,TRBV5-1,TGCGCCAGCACGACTATCGGAATCAACACCGGGGAGCTGTTTTTT,CASTTIGINTGELFF
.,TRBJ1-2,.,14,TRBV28,TGTGCCAGCAGTTCGACAGGAGCTAACTATGGCTACACCTTC,CASSSTGANYGYTF
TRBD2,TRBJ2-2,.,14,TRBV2,TGTGCCAGCGTGGGGGGGGAGAGGACCGGGGAGCTGTTTTTT,CASVGGERTGELFF
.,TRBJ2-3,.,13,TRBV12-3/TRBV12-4,TGTGCCAGCAGCCGGACTGACGCGGATACGCAGTATTTT,CASSRTDADTQYF
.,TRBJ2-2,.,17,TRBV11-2,TGTGCCAGCAGCCAAGCAGGGAAGGCGGCGAACACCGGGGAGCTGTTTTTT,CASSQAGKAANTGELFF
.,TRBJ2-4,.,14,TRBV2,TGTGCCAGCAGTCCACTAGCAGGGACGGACATTCAGTACTTC,CASSPLAGTDIQYF
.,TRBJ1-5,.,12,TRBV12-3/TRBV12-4,TGTGCCAGCAGTTTAACGGATCAGCCCCAGCATTTT,CASSLTDQPQHF
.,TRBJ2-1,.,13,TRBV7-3,TGTGCCAGCAGCTTAAGTCGAGGGGGACTAAAGTTCTTC,CASSLSRGGLKFF
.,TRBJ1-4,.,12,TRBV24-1,TGTGCCACAGGGACTGCCGATGAAAAACTGTTTTTT,CATGTADEKLFF
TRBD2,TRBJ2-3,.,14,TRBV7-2,TGTGCCAGCAGCCCCGGACTAGTCCCAGATACGCAGTATTTT,CASSPGLVPDTQYF
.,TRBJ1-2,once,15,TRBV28,TGTGCCACCACAAACTCGAGAGGGAGCCTCTATGGCTACACCTTC,CATTNSRGSLYGYTF
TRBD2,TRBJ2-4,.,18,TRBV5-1,TGCGCCAGCAGCCTGGCAGCTAGCGGGAGTTTTTTAGAAAACATTCAGTACTTC,CASSLAASGSFLENIQYF
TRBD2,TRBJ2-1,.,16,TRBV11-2,TGTGCCAGCAGCTTAGAAGGTACTAGCGCCTACAATGAGCAGTTCTTC,CASSLEGTSAYNEQFF
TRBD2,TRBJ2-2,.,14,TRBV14,TGTGCCACGAGACTAGCGGGAGCCACCGGGGAGCTGTTTTTT,CATRLAGATGELFF
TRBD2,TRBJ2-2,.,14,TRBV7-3,TGTGCCAGCAGCAAGCGGGAGGGGGTCGGGGAGCTGTTTTTT,CASSKREGVGELFF
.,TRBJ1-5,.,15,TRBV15,TGTGCCACCAGCAGAGGGAGCCCTGGCAATCAGCCCCAGCATTTT,CATSRGSPGNQPQHF
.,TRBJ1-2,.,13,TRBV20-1,TGCAGTGCTAGTAGTCCAGGAAGTAATGGCTACACCTTC,CSASSPGSNGYTF
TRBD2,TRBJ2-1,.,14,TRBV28,TGTGCCAGCAGTTCTTATGGCTGGGGGGGTGAGCAGTTCTTC,CASSSYGWGGEQFF
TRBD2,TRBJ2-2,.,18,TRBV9,TGTGCCAGCAGCGCAGCCCTCACTAGCGGGAGGGCCGTCGGGGAGCTGTTTTTT,CASSAALTSGRAVGELFF
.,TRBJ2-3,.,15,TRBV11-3,TGTGCCAGCAGCTTAGATGGGGCTAATACAGATACGCAGTATTTT,CASSLDGANTDTQYF
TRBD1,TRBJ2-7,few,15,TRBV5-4,TGTGCCAGCAGCCAGGACAGGGCATCCATTTACGAGCAGTACTTC,CASSQDRASIYEQYF
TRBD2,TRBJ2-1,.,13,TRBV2,TGTGCCAGCAGTCTTAGCGGGAGTAATGAGCAGTTCTTC,CASSLSGSNEQFF
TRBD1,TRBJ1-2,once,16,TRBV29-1,TGCAGCGTTGAAGGTGGACAGGGGCCTAACCCGTATGGCTACACCTTC,CSVEGGQGPNPYGYTF
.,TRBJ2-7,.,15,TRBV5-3,TGTGCCAGGCCGGTGCCGAGCCGCCACTACGACGAGCAGTACTTC,CARPVPSRHYDEQYF
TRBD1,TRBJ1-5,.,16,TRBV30,TGTGCCTGGAGTCCTTACCTCGGACAGGATAATCAGCCCCAGCATTTT,CAWSPYLGQDNQPQHF
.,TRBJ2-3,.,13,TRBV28,TGTGCCAGCAGTCTAAGGGACTCAAAGCGTAGGTATTTT,CASSLRDSKRRYF
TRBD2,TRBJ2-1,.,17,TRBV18,TGTGCCAGCTCACCTCGGGTTAGCGGGAGGACAGCCATTGAGCAGTTCTTC,CASSPRVSGRTAIEQFF
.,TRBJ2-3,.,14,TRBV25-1,TGTGCCAGCATAGGGACACCTAGCACAGATACGCAGTATTTT,CASIGTPSTDTQYF
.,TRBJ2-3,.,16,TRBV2,TGTGCCAGCAGTGACGCGGGGAGAGACAGCACAGATACGCAGTATTTT,CASSDAGRDSTDTQYF
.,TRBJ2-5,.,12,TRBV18,TGTGCCAGCTCACCGGGCCCAGAGACCCAGTACTTC,CASSPGPETQYF
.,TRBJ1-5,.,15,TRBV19,TGTGCCAGTAGTATAAATGAAGGGGGGGATCAGCCCCAGCATTTT,CASSINEGGDQPQHF